A single T cell receptor beta chain is shown here with its context. The sample is drawn from a study of cytomegalovirus exposure and HLA in healthy donors. TCRdb's copy holds only in-frame clones and misses some; the assay was immunoSEQ multiplex PCR. Here the sample spans about 360,000 clones, roughly 89% being singletons. With 1 base removed from V and 3 bases from J, the gap between germline ends came to 4 bases. This CDR3 comprises 12 residues. CDR1 SEHNR and CDR2 FQNEAQ come from the germline V gene (reference sequence). Sequenced sample: PBMCs. The origin of this receptor is a woman under 30 in good health and CMV-seronegative. This sequence joins TRBV7-9 and TRBJ2-7; the D is unclear. The CDR3 coding sequence is TGTGCCAGCAGCTTAGTAGTCTACGAGCAGTACTTC. Its translation: CASSLVVYEQYF.